Reported below is one T cell receptor beta chain. This specimen comes from a study of blood T cells in healthy people across ages. V lost 4 bases to trimming and J lost 4 bases, with 6 bases between them. This CDR3 has 12 residues. In germline, CDR1 is SGDLS, CDR2 YYNGEE. The second PCR ran about 6 to 11 cycles with a sample-barcoded 5' primer and J-beta primers. From the 5' RACE reads, TCRdb called clonotypes with MiXCR, one entry per CDR3 protein. The profile shows around 700,000 distinct CDR3 sequences, 25% of them singletons. This sample was also put to use in a study of T cells of mothers and their children. That report adds: Slightly higher but non-significant overlap marked related mother-child pairs versus unrelated pairs.

The sequencing input was blood. The receptor's source is a boy between 10 and 17 years old in good health. This chain joins TRBV9 and TRBJ1-3; D uncertain. The CDR3 protein is CASSTQGNTIYF. CDR3 DNA sequence: TGTGCCAGCAGCACCCAAGGAAACACCATATATTTT.